This paragraph covers one T cell receptor (beta chain) sequence. Profiled with immunoSEQ multiplex PCR; TCRdb holds only in-frame clones, not every one. The profile shows 95,000 to 100,000 clones, around 92% of them singletons. These data belong to a study of blood T cell repertoires in COVID-19. Overall study context: Sample material is recorded as cDNA or gDNA derived from T cells, B-cell-depleted T cells, or PBMCs.

Per germline, CDR1 SEHNR and CDR2 FQNEAQ (reference sequence). The CDR3 contains 13 residues. Trimming removed 4 bases at V and 4 bases at J, with 10 bases between. The chain combines TRBV7-9 with TRBJ1-2, with D hard to call. The sample comprised peripheral blood. The TCR sequence derives from a man in his fifties with active COVID-19. In DNA form, the CDR3 reads TGTGCCAGCAGCTCGACGACTTTCTATGGCTACACCTTC. This encodes CASSSTTFYGYTF.